The entry below describes one T cell receptor beta chain. In terms of age and location, participants ranged from about 18 to 95 years and lived in fewer than 30 US areas. Grouping used clinical history reported by participants in a survey and questionnaire. The recovered donors of Cohort 3 showed two negative PCRs, clearance, or symptom resolution. Repertoires were generated with immunoSEQ multiplex PCR, while TCRdb's copy carries only in-frame clones and drops some. The table lists over 250,000 clones, about 89% of them singletons, with under 10% in the top ten. This sample is part of a study of blood T cell repertoires in COVID-19. About the research overall: The cDNA or gDNA used as material had been derived from T cells, B-cell-depleted T cells, or PBMCs.

The sequence derives from a man aged 40-49 years who had recovered from COVID-19. Sequenced sample: PBMCs or T cells enriched from blood (not recorded which).

The CDR3 spells CASSSRGGTYNEQFF. The CDR3 nucleotides read TGTGCCAGCAGCTCCCGAGGGGGAACCTACAATGAGCAGTTCTTC. The V and J genes are TRBV7-3 and TRBJ2-1, with a weak D call TRBD1 (6 bases). Germline CDR1 reads SGHTA; CDR2 reads FQGTGA. V lost 4 bases and J 2 bases, leaving 12 bases between the germline ends. This CDR3 has 15 amino acids. Full variable domain (remainder filled in from reference TRBV7-3 and TRBJ2-1): GAGVSQTPSNKVTEKGKYVELRCDPISGHTALYWYRQSLGQGPEFLIYFQGTGAADDSGLPNDRFFAVRPEGSVSTLKIQRTERGDSAVYLCASSSRGGTYNEQFFGPGTRLTVL.